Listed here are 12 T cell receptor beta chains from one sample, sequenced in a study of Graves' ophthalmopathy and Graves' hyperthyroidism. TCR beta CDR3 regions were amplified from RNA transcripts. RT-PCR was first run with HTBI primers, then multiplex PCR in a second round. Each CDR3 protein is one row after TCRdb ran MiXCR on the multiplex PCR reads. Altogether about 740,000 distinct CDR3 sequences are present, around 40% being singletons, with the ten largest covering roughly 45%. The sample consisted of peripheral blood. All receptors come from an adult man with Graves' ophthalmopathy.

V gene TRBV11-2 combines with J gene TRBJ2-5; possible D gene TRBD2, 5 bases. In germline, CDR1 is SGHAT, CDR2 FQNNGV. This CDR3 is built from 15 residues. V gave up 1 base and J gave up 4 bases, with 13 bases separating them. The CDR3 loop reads CASSLGGKYGETQYF. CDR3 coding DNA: TGTGCCAGCAGCTTAGGAGGGAAATACGGAGAGACCCAGTACTTC.

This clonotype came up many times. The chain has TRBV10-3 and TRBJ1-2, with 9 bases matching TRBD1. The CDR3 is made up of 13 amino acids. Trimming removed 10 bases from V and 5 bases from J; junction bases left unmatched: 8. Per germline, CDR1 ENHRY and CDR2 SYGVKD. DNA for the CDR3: TGTGCCAGCCTGGACAGGGGAGGGTATGGCTACACCTTC. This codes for CASLDRGGYGYTF.

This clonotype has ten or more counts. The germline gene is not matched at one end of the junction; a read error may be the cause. DNA of the CDR3: TGTGCCAGCAGCGAAGACAGGGGGCTGTATTCACCCCTCCACTTT. Translated: CASSEDRGLYSPLHF. The chain recombines TRBV4-2 with TRBJ1-6, with 10 bases identical to TRBD1. The CDR3 is made up of 15 amino acids. Germline assignment: CDR1 LGHNA and CDR2 YNFKEQ.

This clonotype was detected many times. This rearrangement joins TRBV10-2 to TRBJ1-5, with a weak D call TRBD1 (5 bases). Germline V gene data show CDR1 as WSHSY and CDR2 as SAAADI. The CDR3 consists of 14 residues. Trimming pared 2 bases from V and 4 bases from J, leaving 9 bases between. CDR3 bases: TGCGCCAGCAGTGAGGCAGGGAGGAATCAGCCCCAGCATTTT. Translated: CASSEAGRNQPQHF.

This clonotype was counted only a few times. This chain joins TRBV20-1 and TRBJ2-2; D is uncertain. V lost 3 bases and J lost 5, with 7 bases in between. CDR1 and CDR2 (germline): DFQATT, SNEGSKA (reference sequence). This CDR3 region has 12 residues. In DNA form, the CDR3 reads TGCAGTGCTAGTAGGGCTACCGGGGAGCTGTTTTTT. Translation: CSASRATGELFF.

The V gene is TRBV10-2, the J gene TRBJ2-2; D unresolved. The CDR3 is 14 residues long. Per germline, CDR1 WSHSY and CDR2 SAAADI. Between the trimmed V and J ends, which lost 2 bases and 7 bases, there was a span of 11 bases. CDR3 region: CASSELVAGGELFF. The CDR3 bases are TGCGCCAGCAGTGAGCTGGTAGCTGGCGGGGAGCTGTTTTTT.

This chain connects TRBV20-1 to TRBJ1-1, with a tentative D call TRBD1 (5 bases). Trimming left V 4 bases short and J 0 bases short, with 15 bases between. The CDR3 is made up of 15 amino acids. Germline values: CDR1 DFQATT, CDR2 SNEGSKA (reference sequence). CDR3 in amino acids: CSATDRGRMNTEAFF. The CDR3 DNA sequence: TGCAGTGCTACTGACAGAGGGAGAATGAACACTGAAGCTTTCTTT.

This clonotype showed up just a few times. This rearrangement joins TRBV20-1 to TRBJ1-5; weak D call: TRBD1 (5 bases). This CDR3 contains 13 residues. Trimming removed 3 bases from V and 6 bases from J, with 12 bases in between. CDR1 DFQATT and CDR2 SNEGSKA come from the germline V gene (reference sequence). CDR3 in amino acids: CSARKGVLQPQHF. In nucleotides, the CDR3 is TGCAGTGCTAGGAAAGGGGTCCTTCAGCCCCAGCATTTT.

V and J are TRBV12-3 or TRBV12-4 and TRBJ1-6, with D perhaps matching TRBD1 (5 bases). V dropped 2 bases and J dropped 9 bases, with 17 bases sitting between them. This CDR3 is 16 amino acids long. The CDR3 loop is CASSLRQAGVTSPLHF. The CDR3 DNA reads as TGTGCCAGCAGTTTAAGGCAGGCGGGGGTTACTTCACCCCTCCACTTT.

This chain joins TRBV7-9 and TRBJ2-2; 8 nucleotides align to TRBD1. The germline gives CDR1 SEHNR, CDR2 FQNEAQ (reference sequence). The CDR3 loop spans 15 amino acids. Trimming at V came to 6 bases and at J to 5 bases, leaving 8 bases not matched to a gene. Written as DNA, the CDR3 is TGTGCCAGCAGACCCGGGACAGGAGGGACCGGGGAGCTGTTTTTT. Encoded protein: CASRPGTGGTGELFF.

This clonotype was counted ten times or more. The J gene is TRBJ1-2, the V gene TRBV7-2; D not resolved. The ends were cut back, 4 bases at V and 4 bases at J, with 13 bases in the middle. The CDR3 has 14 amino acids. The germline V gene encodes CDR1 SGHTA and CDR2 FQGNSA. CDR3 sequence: CASSSDTVTYGYTF. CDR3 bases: TGTGCCAGCAGCTCAGATACAGTGACCTATGGCTACACCTTC.

CDR3 DNA: TGTGCCAGCAGTTACTCGAAAGGCTATGGCACCGGGGAGCTGTTTTTT. This sequence encodes CASSYSKGYGTGELFF. The V and J genes are TRBV6-5 and TRBJ2-2; D gene ambiguous. V gave up 0 bases and J gave up 4 bases, with 12 bases separating them. CDR3 length: 16 residues. Germline assignment: CDR1 MNHEY and CDR2 SVGAGI.